This T cell receptor (beta chain) was identified during a study of blood T cells in healthy people across ages (dated by TCRdb to between 2015 and 2016). Regarding the research as a whole: In model experiments, template switching captured about one uniquely barcoded TCR beta cDNA molecule for every two T cells. Donors of different ages were randomly distributed across sequencing lanes to avoid experimental bias. Using the same blood draw, the study looked at two additional independent replicas of 1 million unique cDNA reads for two donors, one aged 18 to 30 and the other aged 80 or older. Age-related changes in TCR beta repertoire diversity were measured in the study by deep sequencing normalized with unique cDNA molecular identifiers. Four age groups were formed from the donors: young (average roughly 15 years), middle-aged (roughly 38), aged (more than 55) and long-lived (approximately 78). What the study reported, not specific to this receptor: Conclusive comparison of naive and antigen-experienced compartments was prevented by the profiling of bulk unsorted PBMCs. Estimates of total diversity from one million sequenced T cells were regarded as lower bounds and underestimates. Donor CMV infection status was unknown, potentially confounding age-related changes in expanded clonotypes. Compared with the aged group, the long-lived group had more naive CD4+ T cells, fewer expanded clones and increased TCR diversity, a pattern suggesting age selection. As age increased, observed TCR beta diversity per million T cells dropped in a roughly linear way, and a significant reduction was already evident by age 40. There was a strong correlation between observed TCR beta diversity and the percentage of naive T cells measured by flow cytometry.

With regard to this clonotype: The antigen it binds to is not known. Base quality data are lacking; no much larger clone is found one base away.

The trim is 6 bases for V and 9 bases for J, with a gap of 17 bases between the germline ends. In the germline V gene, CDR1 corresponds to MNHEY and CDR2 to SVGEGT. The CDR3 runs 13 amino acids, cysteine and phenylalanine included. The read is trimmed to its CDR3 DNA, 39 bases read in frame from base 1. Donors were around 37 systemically healthy Caucasian individuals from Russia aged roughly 6 to 100 years. About 10 milliliters of peripheral blood were collected from each donor into EDTA-treated Vacutainer tubes. Ficoll-Paque density-gradient centrifugation was used to isolate PBMCs, with at least 6.5 million per sample. Total RNA, at least 6 micrograms per sample, was extracted from PBMCs with Trizol reagent. Naive CD45RAhigh/CD27high T cell percentages were measured by flow cytometry on a PBMC aliquot from every donor. Library preparation was by 5' RACE. Sequencing was carried out with an Illumina HiSeq 2500. A second PCR of roughly 7 to 12 cycles was run with a J-beta primer mix and a sample-barcoded 5' primer. A template-switch 5' adaptor carrying 12 random nucleotides introduced a unique molecular identifier onto each TCR beta cDNA molecule. Each sample yielded at least 2.5 million CDR3-containing paired-end reads. The Mint cDNA synthesis kit, primed by a TRBC-specific oligonucleotide, was used to synthesize first-strand cDNA from all RNA. Following uracil-DNA glycosylase treatment, all cDNA underwent a first 18-cycle PCR with the universal primers M1SS and BC2_uni_R. The paper's processing steps were these. For normalization, 1 million high-quality reads were randomly selected from each sample, with every read carrying a distinct molecular identifier. Reads sharing molecular identifiers were discarded rather than binned into consensus sequences. CDR3 identification, clonotype clustering and error correction used MiTCR with a Q25 quality threshold and the strictest error-elimination algorithm. A nonparametric unseen species model with Euler transformation was used to estimate a lower bound on total TCR beta diversity. TCRdb itself trimmed the public reads at Q25 with fastp, ran MiXCR and retained productive beta chains. CDR3 protein sequences are deduplicated, and each keeps its most common genes and DNA. TCRdb's processing, not the study's, gives the V and J calls here. The sample includes around 1,700,000 distinct CDR3 sequences, with over 25% observed a single time. The ten most abundant clones make up 7.7% of the sample.

The chain couples TRBV6-2 or TRBV6-3 to TRBJ1-2, with TRBD1 perhaps the D gene, on 5 matching bases. This TCR was sampled from a woman in her twenties or thirties in good health. Sequenced: blood. The nucleotide sequence is given as TGTGCCAGCAGCAACTTGGGGCCGCCAAGCTACACCTTC. This codes for CASSNLGPPSYTF.